This entry concerns a single T cell receptor (beta chain). Its antigen is still unknown. Base qualities are not provided; no much larger clone lies one nucleotide away. The treatment or condition label on this specimen signifies: suppressive antiretroviral therapy. Lysates of CMV-infected fibroblasts were used at 8 to 10 ug/mL for cell stimulation. Responding CD4+ T cells were sorted on the basis of upregulation of both CD40 ligand and CD69. Participants were HIV-1-infected adults who started suppressive ART during chronic infection. For at least 4 years, participants had undetectable plasma HIV-1 RNA, below 50 copies/mL. To be included, participants needed a CD4+ T cell count above 400 cells/uL and a positive CMV serology. Before stimulation, PBMCs were isolated using density centrifugation and depleted of CD8+ T cells. For approximately 18 hours, the CD8-depleted PBMCs were stimulated with anti-CD28/CD49d costimulation, a CD40-blocking antibody, and enfuvirtide to prevent new infections. Cells were sorted on a Beckman Coulter MoFlo Legacy or XDP sorter, with propidium iodide excluding dead cells. For samples with more than one million cells, genomic DNA was extracted with the QIAamp DNA Mini Kit, and for all other samples the Quick-DNA Microprep Kit was used.

These data come from a study of persistence of HIV-infected CD4 T cells (dated by TCRdb to the early 2020s). Describing the broader study: The median time participants had been on suppressive ART was approximately eight years. Peripheral blood samples of up to roughly 200 mL were collected at multiple time points, except for a couple of participants, who underwent leukapheresis at a single time point. The study isolated CMV- and HIV-1 Gag-responding CD4+ T cells from ART-treated individuals to examine antigen-driven clonal expansion of HIV-1-infected cells. TCRbeta sequencing assessed the clonality of all cells in each sorted population, while proviral sequencing assessed the clonality of infected cells. In the cross-participant TCR cluster analysis, under ten participants were included for CMV and more than five participants were included for Gag.

The paper's findings and limits, for the study overall: Few individuals were included in the study, and only a limited range of antigens was tested. Within the same sorted populations, TCR oligoclonality correlated with proviral oligoclonality. TCRbeta richness in CMV- and Gag-responding cells was significantly lower than in anti-CD3/anti-CD28-responding cells; CMV-responding cells had higher oligoclonality than CD3/CD28-stimulated and Gag-responding cells. Because the TCR analyses were done in bulk, restricting them to just the rare CMV-responding cells that actually carried HIV-1 proviruses was not possible. Enrichment of degenerate expanded CDR3beta sequences was found in antigen-responding cells, suggesting convergent selection of CD4+ responses to CMV and Gag.

Trimming costs V 8 bases and J 3 bases, and their ends lie 13 bases apart. The CDR3 starts with the cysteine, ends with the phenylalanine, and has 14 residues. CDR3 DNA is the only sequence kept; it has 42 bases, read in frame from the first base. CDR1 and CDR2 are drawn from the germline V gene: SNHLY, FYNNEI. The immunoSEQ hsTCRB assay version 4, run in survey mode, was used to sequence TCRbeta repertoires from genomic DNA. For TCRbeta sequencing, genomic DNA was diluted to 9.5 to 10 ng/uL, with up to 1 ug used per sample. Per the source publication's procedure: TCRbeta data were analyzed in ImmunoSeq Analyzer 3.0, with diversity computed on productive nucleotide rearrangements. Using the Immunarch R package, lower-bound TCR diversity was estimated with the improved Chao index and clonality was estimated with the Gini coefficient. Different nucleotide rearrangements encoding the same CDR3beta amino acid sequence were counted as distinct clonotypes. TCRbeta sequences significantly enriched in antigen-responding cells relative to anti-CD3/anti-CD28-activated cells were identified by differential abundance analysis. GLIPH2 clustered TCRs by predicted peptide-MHC specificity, both within individual participants and across merged participant data sets. Held by TCRdb, this immuneACCESS table contains in-frame sequences only and omits some clones. Under half of the omission traces to an unresolved V gene where checked; the cause of the rest is unknown. The V and J calls and the clone size are those of that table, but D and trimming were determined from the DNA. This sample is represented by roughly 20,000 clones; around three fifths of them were singletons. Approximately 8.4% of the sample lies in the top ten.

The sequenced sample was CD4+ T cells sorted from PBMCs after approximately 19-hour stimulation, obtained from a patient who received antiretroviral therapy. What this sample's cell subset or site label stands for: CD40L+CD69+ CD4 T cells responding to CMV lysate. The receptor's source is an adult woman with HIV who was CMV-seropositive. The sequence is built from TRBV2 and TRBJ2-2; the D gene is perhaps TRBD1, on 5 matching bases. The DNA sequence reads TGTGCCAGCCTCAGCTCCAGGGACACCGGGGAGCTGTTTTTT. It is translated as CASLSSRDTGELFF.